This T cell receptor beta chain was captured in a study of blood T cell repertoires in COVID-19 (TCRdb year 2020). About the full investigation: The collaborator samples originated in the United States, Italy and Spain and spanned the acute and convalescent phases of COVID-19. Samples came from the ongoing ImmuneRACE study (first 160 participants) plus 1,254 subjects from 6 global collaborators. The prospective study material was composed of cDNA or gDNA derived from T cells, B-cell-depleted T cells, or PBMCs. Subjects who had been exposed to COVID-19, were actively infected with it, or had recovered from it provided the deeply sampled blood TCRbeta repertoires that made up the dataset. Sample metadata almost always included a de-identified subject ID, COVID-19 status, age in years and sex. The repertoires were released in a freely available public database intended as a resource for research on the immune response to SARS-CoV-2. HLA class I and class II types, where available, came from metadata supplied by the sample provider rather than from assay-based typing. What the authors observed across the whole study: How much clinical and demographic metadata was included differed by source and by participant, and the metadata was provided uncurated.

Via the germline V gene, CDR1 is SNHLY and CDR2 FYNNEI. V gives up 8 bases and J gives up 2 bases, and the segment between their germline ends measures 13 bases. The CDR3 runs 14 amino acids, cysteine and phenylalanine included. The sequence is cut down to CDR3 DNA, 42 bases in frame from base 1. Collaborating institutions collected whole blood in K2EDTA tubes following their own protocols. For TCRbeta analysis, collaborators shipped samples as frozen whole blood, isolated PBMCs, or DNA extracted from either of those sample types. TCRbeta CDR3 regions were amplified from genomic DNA using the immunoSEQ Assay, a bias-controlled multiplex PCR. The source study handled its data this way. The number of nucleated cells in each sample was estimated from the amplification of reference gene primers within the assay. To quantify the absolute abundance of each unique TCRbeta CDR3 rearrangement, sequence reads were collapsed and filtered. Productive Simpson clonality was computed per sample as the square root of Simpson's diversity index over productive rearrangements. Imported from immuneACCESS, the table was reduced by TCRdb to in-frame sequences with V and J called. These copies leave out some clones; in studies compared against another copy, an unresolved V gene accounts for under half, and the cause of the remainder is not known. V and J calls and clone size are as listed in that table; D and trimming were resolved from the DNA. This sample comprises some 490,000 clones, 80% to 90% of them detected only once. The ten largest clones take up approximately 3% of the sample.

As to this clone: Its binding antigen is unknown. No much larger clonotype is one base removed from it; base qualities were not supplied.

This chain is built from TRBV2 and TRBJ2-1; the best D guess is TRBD2, with 5 bases matching. The sample comprised peripheral blood. The source of this sequence is a human donor in a cohort sampled during active COVID-19. The DNA reads TGTGCCAGCTCTGCGGGTAACACCTACAATGAGCAGTTCTTC. This yields the protein CASSAGNTYNEQFF. Beyond the CDR3, the reference TRBV2 and TRBJ2-1 genes provide the residues; the full variable domain reads: EPEVTQTPSHQVTQMGQEVILRCVPISNHLYFYWYRQILGQKVEFLVSFYNNEISEKSEIFDDQFSVERPDGSNFTLKIRSTKLEDSAMYFCASSAGNTYNEQFFGPGTRLTVL.